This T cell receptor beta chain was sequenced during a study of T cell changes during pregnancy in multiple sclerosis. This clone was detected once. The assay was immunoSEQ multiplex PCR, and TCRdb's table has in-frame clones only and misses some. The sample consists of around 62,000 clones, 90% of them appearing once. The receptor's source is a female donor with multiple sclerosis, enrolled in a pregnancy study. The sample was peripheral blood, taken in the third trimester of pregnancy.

CDR3 protein: CASSFHLGGSGANVLTF. For the CDR3, the DNA is TGTGCCAGCAGCTTCCACCTAGGGGGATCTGGGGCCAACGTCCTGACTTTC. The J gene is TRBJ2-6, the V gene TRBV5-5; D may be TRBD1 (6 bases). Germline CDR1 reads SGHKS; CDR2 reads YYEKEE (reference sequence). Deletions cut 2 bases from V and 1 base from J, with 13 bases between. The CDR3 covers 17 residues.